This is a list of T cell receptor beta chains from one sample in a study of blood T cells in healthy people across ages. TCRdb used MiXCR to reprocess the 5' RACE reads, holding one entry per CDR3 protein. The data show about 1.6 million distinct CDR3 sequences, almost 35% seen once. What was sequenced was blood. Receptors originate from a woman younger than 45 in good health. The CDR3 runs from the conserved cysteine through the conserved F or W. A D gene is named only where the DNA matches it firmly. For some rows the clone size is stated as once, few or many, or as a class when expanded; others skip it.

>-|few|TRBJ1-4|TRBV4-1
CASSPSELEKLFF
TGCGCCAGCAGCCCCTCGGAGCTGGAAAAACTGTTTTTT
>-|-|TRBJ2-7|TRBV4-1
CASSQLAGPRGLSYEQYF
TGCGCCAGCAGCCAATTGGCAGGGCCTCGTGGCCTGAGCTACGAGCAGTACTTC
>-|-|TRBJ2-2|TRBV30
CVHRDQRRELFF
TGTGTCCACAGGGACCAGCGCCGGGAGCTGTTTTTT
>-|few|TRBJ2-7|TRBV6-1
CASIATGVYEKQYF
TGTGCCAGCATAGCCACGGGAGTCTACGAGAAGCAGTACTTC
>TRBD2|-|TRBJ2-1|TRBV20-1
CSALAGGPVERFF
TGCAGTGCACTAGCGGGGGGGCCGGTTGAGCGGTTCTTC
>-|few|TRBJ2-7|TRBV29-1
CSVAGRAYSYEQYF
TGCAGCGTTGCCGGCAGGGCATACTCCTACGAGCAGTACTTC
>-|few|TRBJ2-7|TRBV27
CASSPSQQGRPRYEQYF
TGTGCCAGCAGTCCGAGTCAACAGGGTCGACCGAGATACGAGCAGTACTTC
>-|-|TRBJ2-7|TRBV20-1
CSAKKRAYEQYF
TGCAGTGCGAAGAAGAGGGCCTACGAGCAGTACTTC
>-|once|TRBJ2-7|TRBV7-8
CASRLRGGSTYEQYF
TGTGCCAGCAGGCTGCGCGGCGGTTCTACCTACGAGCAGTACTTC
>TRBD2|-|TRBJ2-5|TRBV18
CASSPPFAREWSYNEQYF
TGTGCCAGCTCACCACCATTTGCGCGGGAGTGGTCCTACAATGAGCAGTACTTC
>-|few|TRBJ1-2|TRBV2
CASSGDSESASNYTF
TGTGCCAGCAGTGGGGATAGCGAGAGCGCCTCCAACTACACCTTC
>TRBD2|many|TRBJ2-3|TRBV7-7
CASSSGTTSTDTQYF
TGCGCCAGCAGCTCCGGGACTACCAGCACAGATACGCAGTATTTT
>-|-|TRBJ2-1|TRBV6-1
CASSEPGGWDEQFF
TGTGCCAGCAGTGAACCAGGAGGGTGGGATGAGCAGTTCTTC
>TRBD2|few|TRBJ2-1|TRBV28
CASSLSWGGSSYNEQFF
TGTGCCAGCAGTTTATCTTGGGGCGGGAGCTCCTACAATGAGCAGTTCTTC
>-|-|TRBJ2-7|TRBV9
CASSSSGHLGGEQYF
TGTGCCAGCAGCTCCAGCGGGCATCTTGGAGGGGAGCAGTACTTC
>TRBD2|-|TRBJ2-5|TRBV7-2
CASSPRTSGGWETQYF
TGTGCCAGCAGCCCTCGGACTAGCGGGGGGTGGGAGACCCAGTACTTC
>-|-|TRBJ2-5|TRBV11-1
CASSGDAHQETQYF
TGTGCCAGCTCGGGGGATGCCCATCAAGAGACCCAGTACTTC
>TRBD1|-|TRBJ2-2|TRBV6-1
CASSRTGTGGLNTGELFF
TGTGCCAGCAGCCGAACCGGGACAGGGGGTTTGAACACCGGGGAGCTGTTTTTT
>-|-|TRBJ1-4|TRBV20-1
CSARMGVTNEKLFF
TGCAGTGCTAGAATGGGGGTAACTAATGAAAAACTGTTTTTT
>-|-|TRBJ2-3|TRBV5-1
CASSRYADASTDTQYF
TGCGCCAGCAGCCGATACGCGGACGCGAGCACAGATACGCAGTATTTT
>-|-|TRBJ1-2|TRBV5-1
CASSLRTAPADGYTF
TGCGCCAGCAGCCTACGGACAGCGCCAGCGGATGGCTACACCTTC
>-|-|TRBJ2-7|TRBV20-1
CSAPSTKSSYEQYF
TGCAGTGCCCCGTCAACGAAGAGCTCCTACGAGCAGTACTTC
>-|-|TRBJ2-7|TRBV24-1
CAPSASHEQYF
TGTGCCCCCAGTGCCAGTCACGAGCAGTACTTC
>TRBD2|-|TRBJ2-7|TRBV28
CASRPLADSYEQYF
TGTGCCAGCAGACCACTAGCGGACTCCTACGAGCAGTACTTC
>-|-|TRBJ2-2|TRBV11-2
CASSFHRGAGGELFF
TGTGCCAGCAGCTTTCATCGGGGGGCCGGCGGGGAGCTGTTTTTT
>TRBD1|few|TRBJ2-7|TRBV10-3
CAISESLGTVNYEQYF
TGTGCCATCAGTGAGTCCCTAGGGACAGTAAACTACGAGCAGTACTTC
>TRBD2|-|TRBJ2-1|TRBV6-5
CASSSPAGGPGEQFF
TGTGCCAGCAGTAGCCCGGCGGGGGGGCCTGGTGAGCAGTTCTTC
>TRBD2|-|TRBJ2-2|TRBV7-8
CASSLRTSGDTGELFF
TGTGCCAGCAGCTTACGGACTAGCGGGGACACCGGGGAGCTGTTTTTT
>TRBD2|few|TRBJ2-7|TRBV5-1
CASSLTTGTSDLYEQYF
TGCGCCAGCAGCTTGACAACCGGGACTAGCGACTTATACGAGCAGTACTTC
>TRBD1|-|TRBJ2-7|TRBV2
CATDRDSSYEQYF
TGTGCCACCGACCGGGACAGTTCCTACGAGCAGTACTTC
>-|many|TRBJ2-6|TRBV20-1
CSVRSGSGANVLTF
TGCAGTGTGAGGTCGGGCTCTGGGGCCAACGTCCTGACTTTC
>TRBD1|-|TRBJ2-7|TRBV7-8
CASSKGQAEQYF
TGTGCCAGCAGCAAAGGACAGGCCGAGCAGTACTTC
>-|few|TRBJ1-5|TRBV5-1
CASSLESGRNQPQHF
TGCGCCAGCAGCTTGGAATCGGGCCGCAATCAGCCCCAGCATTTT
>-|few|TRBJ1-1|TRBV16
CASSLRRETEAFF
TGTGCCAGCAGCTTAAGGAGGGAAACTGAAGCTTTCTTT
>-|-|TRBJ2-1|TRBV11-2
CASSLVGGGDYNEQFF
TGTGCCAGCAGCTTAGTGGGGGGAGGTGACTACAATGAGCAGTTCTTC
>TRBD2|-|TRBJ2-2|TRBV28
CAGSSELAGGNGELFF
TGTGCCGGCAGTTCTGAACTAGCGGGAGGAAACGGGGAGCTGTTTTTT